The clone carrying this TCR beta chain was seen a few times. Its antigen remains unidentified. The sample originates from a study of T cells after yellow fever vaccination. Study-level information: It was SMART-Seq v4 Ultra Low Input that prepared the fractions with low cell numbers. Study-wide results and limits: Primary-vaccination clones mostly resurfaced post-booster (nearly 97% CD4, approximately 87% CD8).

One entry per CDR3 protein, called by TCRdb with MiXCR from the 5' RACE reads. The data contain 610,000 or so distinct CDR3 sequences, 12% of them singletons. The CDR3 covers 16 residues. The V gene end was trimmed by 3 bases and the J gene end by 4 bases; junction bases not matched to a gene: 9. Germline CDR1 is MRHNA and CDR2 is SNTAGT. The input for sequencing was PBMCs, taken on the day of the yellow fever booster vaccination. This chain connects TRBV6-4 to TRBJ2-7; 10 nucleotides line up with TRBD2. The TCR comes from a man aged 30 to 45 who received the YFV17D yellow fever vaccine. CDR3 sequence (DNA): TGTGCCAGCAGTGAGTCAAGAGCGGGAGGGCGTTACGAGCAGTACTTC. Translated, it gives CASSESRAGGRYEQYF.